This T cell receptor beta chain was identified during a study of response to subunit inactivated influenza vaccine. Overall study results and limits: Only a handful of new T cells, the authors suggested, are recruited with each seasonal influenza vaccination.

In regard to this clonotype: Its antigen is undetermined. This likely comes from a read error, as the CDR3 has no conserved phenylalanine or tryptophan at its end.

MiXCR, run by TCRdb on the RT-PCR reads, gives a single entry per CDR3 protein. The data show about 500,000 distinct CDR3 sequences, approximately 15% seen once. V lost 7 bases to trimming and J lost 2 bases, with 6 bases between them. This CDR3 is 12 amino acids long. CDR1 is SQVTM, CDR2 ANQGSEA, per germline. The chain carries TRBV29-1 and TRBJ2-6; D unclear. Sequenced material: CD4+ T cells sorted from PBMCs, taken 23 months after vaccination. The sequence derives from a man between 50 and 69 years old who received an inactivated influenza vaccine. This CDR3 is CSGVTGANVLTS. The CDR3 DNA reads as TGCAGCGGCGTCACTGGGGCCAACGTCCTGACTTCC.